This T cell receptor beta chain was observed in a study of T cells in pancreatic ductal adenocarcinoma. This CDR3 has 15 residues. Germline V CDR1 and CDR2: GTSNPN, SVGIG (reference sequence). The J segment lost 5 bases and the V segment lost 2 bases, leaving 11 bases of the junction unmatched. Sequencing was performed with immunoSEQ multiplex PCR; in TCRdb, only in-frame clones are kept and a portion is missing. The table includes about 100,000 clones, more than 90% detected once. The selected patients with pancreatic ductal adenocarcinoma had surgery but no neoadjuvant therapy. Source material: PBMCs. The sequence was obtained from a human donor with pancreatic ductal adenocarcinoma. The chain uses TRBV30 and TRBJ1-1; 7 positions match TRBD1. DNA of the CDR3: TGTGCCTGGAGTAGGACGACAGGGCGGTGGACTGAAGCTTTCTTT. Translated, it gives CAWSRTTGRWTEAFF.